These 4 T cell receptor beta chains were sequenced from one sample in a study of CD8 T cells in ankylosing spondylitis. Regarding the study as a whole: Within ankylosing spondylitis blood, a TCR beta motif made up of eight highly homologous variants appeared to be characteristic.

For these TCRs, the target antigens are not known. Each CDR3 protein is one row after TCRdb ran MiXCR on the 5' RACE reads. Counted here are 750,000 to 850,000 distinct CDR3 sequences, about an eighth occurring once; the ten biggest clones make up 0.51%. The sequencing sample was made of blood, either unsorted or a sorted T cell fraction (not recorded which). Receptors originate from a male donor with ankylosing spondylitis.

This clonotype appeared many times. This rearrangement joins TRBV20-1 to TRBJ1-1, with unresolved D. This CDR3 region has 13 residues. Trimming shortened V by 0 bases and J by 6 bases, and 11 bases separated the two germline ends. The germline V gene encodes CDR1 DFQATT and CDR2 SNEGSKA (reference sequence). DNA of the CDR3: TGCAGTGCTAGAGACCCCTGGCGAGCTGAAGCTTTCTTT. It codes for CSARDPWRAEAFF.

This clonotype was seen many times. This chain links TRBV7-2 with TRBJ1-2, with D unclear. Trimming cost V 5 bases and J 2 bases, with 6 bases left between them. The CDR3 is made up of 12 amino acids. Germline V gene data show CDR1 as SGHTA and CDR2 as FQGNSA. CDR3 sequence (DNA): TGTGCCAGCAGCATTCAAAACTATGGCTACACCTTC. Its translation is CASSIQNYGYTF.

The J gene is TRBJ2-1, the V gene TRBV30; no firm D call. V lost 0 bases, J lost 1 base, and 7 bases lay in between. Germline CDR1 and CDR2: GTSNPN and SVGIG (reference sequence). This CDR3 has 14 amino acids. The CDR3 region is CAWSVGRSYNEQFF. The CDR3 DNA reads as TGTGCCTGGAGTGTGGGCCGGTCCTACAATGAGCAGTTCTTC.

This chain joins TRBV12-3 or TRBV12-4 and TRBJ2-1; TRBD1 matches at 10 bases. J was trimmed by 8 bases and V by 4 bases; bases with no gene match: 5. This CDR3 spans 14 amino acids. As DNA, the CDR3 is TGTGCCAGCAGTTCCCGGGACAGGGGTTATGAGCAGTTCTTC. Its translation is CASSSRDRGYEQFF.